These 7 T cell receptor beta chains originate from one sample sequenced in a study of blood T cell repertoires in COVID-19. Assay used: immunoSEQ multiplex PCR; TCRdb lists only in-frame clones, some missing. The sample holds 200,000 to 250,000 clones, approximately 83% seen once. The sample was peripheral blood. Receptors originate from a woman in her forties or fifties with acute or convalescent COVID-19.

V and J are TRBV3-1 (or the pseudogene TRBV3-2) and TRBJ2-3, with TRBD1 identical over 7 bases. Germline loops: CDR1 LGHDT, CDR2 YNNKEL (reference sequence). V was pared by 3 bases and J by 5 bases, with 8 bases of the junction left unmatched. The CDR3 totals 15 residues. The CDR3 DNA follows: TGTGCCAGCAGCCACCGACAGGGCCGTCAAGATACGCAGTATTTT. Its translation: CASSHRQGRQDTQYF.

This clone occurred once. This chain connects TRBV3-1 (or the pseudogene TRBV3-2) to TRBJ2-7, with D possibly TRBD2 on 5 matching bases. Germline assignment: CDR1 LGHDT and CDR2 YNNKEL (reference sequence). The CDR3 totals 16 residues. V gave up 2 bases and J gave up 0 bases, with 14 bases separating them. DNA for the CDR3: TGTGCCAGCAGCCAACCCCCGGGGAGTTCCTCCTACGAGCAGTACTTC. It translates to CASSQPPGSSSYEQYF.

In this sample, this clone turned up a few times. The V call is TRBV19, the J call TRBJ1-1; the match to TRBD1 covers 9 bases. The V gene's germline CDR1 is LNHDA and CDR2 SQIVND (reference sequence). J was trimmed by 3 bases and V by 4 bases; bases with no gene match: 12. There are 17 residues in the CDR3. CDR3 region: CASSNPGQGFRDTEAFF. The CDR3 bases are TGTGCCAGTAGTAACCCGGGACAGGGATTTAGGGACACTGAAGCTTTCTTT.

V gene TRBV20-1 combines with J gene TRBJ1-1, with D possibly being TRBD1 (5 bases). V dropped 5 bases and J dropped 1 base, with 5 bases sitting between them. Germline CDR1 is DFQATT and CDR2 is SNEGSKA (reference sequence). The CDR3 consists of 11 residues. The CDR3 here is CSAGQNTEAFF. In nucleotides, the CDR3 is TGCAGTGCTGGACAGAACACTGAAGCTTTCTTT.

The sample holds one count of this clone. V usage is TRBV19 and J usage is TRBJ1-3; TRBD1 aligns across 10 bases. Germline CDR1 is LNHDA and CDR2 is SQIVND (reference sequence). This CDR3 comprises 16 residues. The junction had 5 bases not matched to a gene; V was cut back by 6 bases and J by 0 bases. CDR3 DNA: TGTGCCAGTAGCCTAAGGACAGGGGGCTCTGGAAACACCATATATTTT. Translation gives CASSLRTGGSGNTIYF.

This chain links TRBV6-5 with TRBJ2-5, with unresolved D. Trimming shortened V by 6 bases and J by 1 base, and 9 bases separated the two germline ends. The germline V gene encodes CDR1 MNHEY and CDR2 SVGAGI. The CDR3 consists of 13 residues. Here the CDR3 DNA reads TGTGCCAGCAGGAGCCCCCTCCAAGAGACCCAGTACTTC. Its translation is CASRSPLQETQYF.

The chain recombines TRBV6-5 with TRBJ2-4; 9 bases fit TRBD1. Germline CDR1 is MNHEY and CDR2 is SVGAGI. The CDR3 consists of 12 residues. The V segment lost 6 bases and the J segment 8 bases; nucleotides outside the gene matches: 2. The CDR3 nucleotides are TGTGCCAGCAGCCGGACAGGGGACATTCAGTACTTC. Translating it yields CASSRTGDIQYF.